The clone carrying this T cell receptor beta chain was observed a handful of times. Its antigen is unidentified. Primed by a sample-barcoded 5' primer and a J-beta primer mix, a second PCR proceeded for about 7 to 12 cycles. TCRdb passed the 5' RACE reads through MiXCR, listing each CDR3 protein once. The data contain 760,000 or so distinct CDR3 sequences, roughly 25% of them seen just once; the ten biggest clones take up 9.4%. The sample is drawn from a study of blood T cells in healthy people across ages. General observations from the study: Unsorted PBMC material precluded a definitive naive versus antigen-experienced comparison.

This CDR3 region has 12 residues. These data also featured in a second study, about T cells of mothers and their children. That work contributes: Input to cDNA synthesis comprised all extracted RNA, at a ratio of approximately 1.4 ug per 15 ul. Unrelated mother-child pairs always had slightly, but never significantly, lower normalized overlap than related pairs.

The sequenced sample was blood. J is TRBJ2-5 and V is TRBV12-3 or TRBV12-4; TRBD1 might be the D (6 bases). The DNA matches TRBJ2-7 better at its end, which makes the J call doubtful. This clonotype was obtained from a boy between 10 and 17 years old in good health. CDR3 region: CATGQSSYEQYF. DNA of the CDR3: TGTGCCACAGGACAGAGCTCCTACGAGCAGTACTTC.